This T cell receptor beta chain stems from a study of OX40 agonist ivuxolimab in advanced cancers. Notes on the research overall: Ivuxolimab was an agonistic, fully human IgG2 monoclonal antibody directed against OX40 (CD134), a costimulatory receptor. The monotherapy dose-escalation portion (N ≈ 56 patients) of the phase I ivuxolimab trial is reported in the paper. Intravenous ivuxolimab was administered to patients every 2 weeks at six dose levels: 0.01, 0.1, 0.3, 1.5, 3 and 10 mg/kg. Peripheral TCRbeta sequencing was intended to test whether TCR sequence diversity was altered and clonal T-cell expansion was caused by ivuxolimab. A male proportion of 82.7% and a mean age of roughly 55 years, ranging from about 20 to 80, were recorded for the dose-escalation cohort. Among the 50 to 55 dose-escalation patients, about 20 had hepatocellular carcinoma, 15 or so melanoma, 9 renal cell carcinoma and 9 head and neck cancer. Patients were allowed to have had prior anti-PD-1, anti-PD-L1 or anti-CTLA-4 therapy, and around 40% of the dose-escalation patients had previously received checkpoint inhibitors. Partial responses occurred in three dose-escalation patients: two with cutaneous melanoma and one with hepatocellular carcinoma.

This clone has a handful of counts. The antigen this receptor binds is unknown. Per-nucleotide qualities are absent, and no much larger clonotype sits a single base away. The trial excluded patients who had a history of autoimmune disease or who were on systemic immunosuppression. Peripheral blood for TCR sequencing was drawn from every dose cohort at baseline, at cycle 4 day 1 and at cycle 7 day 1. The samples were drawn from a first-in-human, open-label, multicenter phase I dose-escalation trial of ivuxolimab. Adults with locally advanced or metastatic melanoma, renal cell, hepatocellular, or head and neck squamous cell carcinoma were enrolled in the trial. Before TCR sequencing, CD4+ T cells and CD8+ T cells were sorted from peripheral blood as separate populations. To sequence the TCRbeta CDR3 region, genomic DNA was isolated from the sorted cells. TCRbeta CDR3 regions were sequenced using the immunoSEQ Assay. The clones in this table, taken by TCRdb from immuneACCESS, are in-frame only. Not every clone is retained; where verified, under half of the shortfall comes from an unresolved V gene, and the cause of the rest is unknown. This sample gives roughly 57,000 clones in total; roughly 87% of them show up just once. The top ten constitute 16% of the sample.

Beyond this particular receptor, the publication reports: Clonal expansion of both CD4+ and CD8+ blood T cells was observed from baseline to week 6 at doses 0.1 to 3.0 mg/kg. Partial responders in the 0.1-3.0 mg/kg groups had among the lowest normalized peripheral clonal expansion, especially among CD8+ T cells. Low levels of normalized T-cell clonal expansion were also seen in some nonresponding patients. After ivuxolimab, CD8+ T cells had more expanded clones than CD4+ T cells on average. The antigen specificity of the peripheral T cells that underwent clonal expansion was not determined.

Including the terminal cysteine and phenylalanine, the CDR3 comprises 12 residues. Only CDR3 DNA is held: 36 bases, read in frame from base 1. V loses 8 bases of germline sequence and J loses 9 bases, and the interval between the two ends is 11 bases. Looking up the germline V gene yields CDR1 MGHDK and CDR2 SYGVNS. The chain was built from TRBV25-1 and TRBJ1-6; TRBD1 might be the D gene, on 5 matching bases. The sample was CD4+ or CD8+ T cells sorted from blood, taken in a trial of the OX40 agonist ivuxolimab. The sequence came from an adult with an advanced solid tumor such as melanoma, head and neck, liver or kidney cancer. The DNA sequence is given as TGTGCCAGCGGGACGGGGCGTTCACCCCTCCACTTT. Its coded protein is CASGTGRSPLHF.